This TCR beta chain was obtained from a study of early T cells in non-severe SARS-CoV-2 infection. Germline values: CDR1 SGHAT, CDR2 FQNNGV. The length of the CDR3 is 13 residues. TCRdb ran MiXCR on the 5' RACE reads and lists one entry per CDR3 protein. The table records 88,000 or so distinct CDR3 sequences, about 15% of them present only once. This clonotype has a handful of counts. The junction shows a germline mismatch at one end, possibly a read error. This clonotype originated in an adult who was a healthcare worker with PCR-confirmed SARS-CoV-2 infection or an uninfected control (not recorded which). The V and J genes are TRBV11-2 and TRBJ1-6; 7 bases match TRBD1. The specimen sequenced was whole blood. In DNA form, the CDR3 reads TGTGCCAGCAGCCCGGGACAGCTTTCACCCCTCCATTTT. It is translated as CASSPGQLSPLHF.